These 15 T cell receptor beta chains were sequenced from one sample in a study of control samples from healthy donors and cancer patients. Data came from immunoSEQ multiplex PCR; TCRdb stores just in-frame clones and leaves some out. The sample shows about 110,000 clones, 88% of them seen only once. What was sequenced was PBMCs. These receptors originate from a woman aged 55-69 years with lung cancer.

The V call is TRBV3-1 (or the pseudogene TRBV3-2), the J call TRBJ2-2; tentatively, D is TRBD2 (6 bases). CDR3 length: 16 residues. V was trimmed by 1 base and J by 4 bases, leaving 13 bases between them. Germline V CDR1 and CDR2: LGHDT, YNNKEL (reference sequence). CDR3 protein: CASSQGRGGGTGELFF. CDR3 in DNA: TGTGCCAGCAGCCAAGGGAGGGGTGGTGGCACCGGGGAGCTGTTTTTT.

The chain is built from TRBV5-4 and TRBJ2-2; D may be TRBD1 (6 bases). Trimming pared 3 bases from V and 1 base from J, leaving 13 bases between. This CDR3 region has 16 residues. CDR1 and CDR2 from the germline V gene are SGHNT and YYREEE (reference sequence). CDR3 in amino acids: CASSSWDILNTGELFF. CDR3 bases: TGTGCCAGCAGCTCCTGGGACATCCTGAACACCGGGGAGCTGTTTTTT.

The CDR3 region has the DNA TGTGCCAGCATGGGGGGAGGGGCGCAAGAGACCCAGTACTTC. It translates to CASMGGGAQETQYF. The J gene is TRBJ2-5, the V gene TRBV5-5; TRBD2 matches 7 bases. Germline CDR1 and CDR2: SGHKS and YYEKEE (reference sequence). V lost 6 bases to trimming and J lost 2 bases; unmatched junction nucleotides: 7. The CDR3 runs to 14 residues.

The chain is built from TRBV5-1 and TRBJ2-5; a weak D match, TRBD2 (5 bases). The CDR3 is made up of 13 amino acids. Germline assignment: CDR1 SGHRS and CDR2 YFSETQ. Deletions cut 7 bases from V and 2 bases from J, with 12 bases between. In DNA form, the CDR3 reads TGCGCCAGCGGGAGTCAGAAACAAGAGACCCAGTACTTC. As protein: CASGSQKQETQYF.

The rearrangement joins TRBV10-3 to TRBJ2-2; D unclear. CDR3 size: 11 residues. V lost 7 bases to trimming and J lost 4 bases, with 4 bases between them. The germline V gene has CDR1 ENHRY and CDR2 SYGVKD. CDR3 in amino acids: CAIMSTGELFF. CDR3 DNA: TGTGCCATCATGAGCACCGGGGAGCTGTTTTTT.

This chain uses TRBV3-1 (or the pseudogene TRBV3-2) with TRBJ1-6, with D perhaps TRBD1 (6 bases). This CDR3 region has 15 residues. Germline V CDR1 and CDR2: LGHDT, YNNKEL (reference sequence). The V end was cut by 1 base, the J end by 9 bases, with 13 bases between. The CDR3 loop is CASSQVGGSSSPLHF. The DNA for the CDR3 is TGTGCCAGCAGCCAAGTCGGGGGCTCAAGTTCACCCCTCCACTTT.

Of note for this clone: The same CDR3 arises from other DNA sequences in this sample as well. CDR3 sequence: CASSPVGGGTGELFF. DNA of the CDR3: TGTGCCAGCAGCCCTGTGGGGGGTGGTACCGGGGAGCTGTTTTTT. The V call is TRBV7-8, the J call TRBJ2-2; weak D call: TRBD2 (6 bases). The V and J ends lost 5 bases and 5 bases respectively, with 15 bases between them. The CDR3 spans 15 residues. Germline V gene lookup returns CDR1 SGHVS and CDR2 FQNEAQ.

This chain uses TRBV18 with TRBJ1-5, with TRBD1 identical over 8 bases. This CDR3 has 13 amino acids. V gave up 5 bases and J gave up 7 bases; unmatched junction bases: 4. Germline V CDR1 and CDR2: KGHSH, LQKENI. Written as DNA, the CDR3 is TGTGCCAGCTCAAAACAGGGGGAACAGCCCCAGCATTTT. The encoded protein is CASSKQGEQPQHF.

The chain has TRBV11-3 and TRBJ2-1; 8 bases are shared with TRBD2. The V and J ends lost 5 bases and 6 bases, in that order; junction bases with no gene match: 15. The CDR3 consists of 17 residues. Germline V lookup: CDR1 SGHNT, CDR2 YENEEA. The CDR3 sequence: CASSPVRGTSISNEQFF. CDR3 nucleotide sequence: TGTGCCAGCAGCCCGGTAAGGGGGACTAGTATCTCCAATGAGCAGTTCTTC.

The chain is built from TRBV13 and TRBJ2-3; 11 nucleotides agree with TRBD1. Germline V gene lookup returns CDR1 PRHDT and CDR2 FYEKMQ (reference sequence). The CDR3 has 15 amino acids. Losses at the gene ends were 6 bases for V and 2 bases for J; bases not matched to a gene: 4. This CDR3 reads CASSRDRGNTDTQYF. The CDR3 nucleotides read TGTGCCAGCAGTCGGGACAGGGGGAACACAGATACGCAGTATTTT.

V and J are TRBV5-6 and TRBJ2-7, with D unresolved. This CDR3 region has 11 residues. Germline CDR1 reads SGHDT; CDR2 reads YYEEEE. The germline V and J ends were trimmed by 3 bases and 9 bases, with 10 bases remaining between them. CDR3 loop: CASSSLHLQYF. CDR3 sequence (DNA): TGTGCCAGCAGCTCCCTCCATTTGCAGTACTTC.

The V gene is TRBV7-8, the J gene TRBJ1-2; 8 bases are shared with TRBD1. In germline, CDR1 is SGHVS, CDR2 FQNEAQ. J gave up 7 bases and V 5 bases, and 18 bases lay outside the gene matches. The CDR3 is 17 residues long. CDR3 coding DNA: TGTGCCAGCAGCCCACTACAGGACAGGGCTTACTTCTCTGGCTACACCTTC. Translating it yields CASSPLQDRAYFSGYTF.

The chain uses TRBV20-1 and TRBJ1-1; D gene uncertain. The CDR3 runs to 11 residues. The V end was cut by 4 bases, the J end by 2 bases, with 5 bases between. The germline CDR1 and CDR2 sequences are DFQATT and SNEGSKA (reference sequence). CDR3 sequence (DNA): TGCAGTGCTAAGATAAACACTGAAGCTTTCTTT. The encoded protein is CSAKINTEAFF.

This chain links TRBV5-1 with TRBJ2-3; the D is unclear. CDR3 length: 14 amino acids. V was cut by 0 bases and J by 1 base, with 6 bases left in between. CDR1 is SGHRS, CDR2 YFSETQ, per germline. This CDR3 is CASSLDQRTDTQYF. The CDR3 coding sequence is TGCGCCAGCAGCTTGGACCAACGCACAGATACGCAGTATTTT. Full variable domain (missing parts from reference TRBV5-1 and TRBJ2-3): KAGVTQTPRYLIKTRGQQVTLSCSPISGHRSVSWYQQTPGQGLQFLFEYFSETQRNKGNFPGRFSGRQFSNSRSEMNVSTLELGDSALYLCASSLDQRTDTQYFGPGTRLTVL.

This chain uses TRBV24-1 with TRBJ2-3; 9 positions match TRBD1. With V trimmed by 0 bases and J by 4 bases, 4 bases remained unmatched. This CDR3 spans 16 amino acids. Germline V gives CDR1 KGHDR, CDR2 SFDVKD. CDR3 amino acids: CATSDLPGTGPDTQYF. In nucleotides, the CDR3 is TGTGCCACCAGTGATTTGCCGGGGACAGGGCCAGATACGCAGTATTTT.